These T cell receptor beta chains were read from a single sample in a study of T cells in Graves' hyperthyroidism and ophthalmopathy. TCRdb fed the multiplex PCR reads into MiXCR, producing one record per CDR3 protein. The sample lists 500,000 to 750,000 distinct CDR3 sequences; roughly 46% were seen once. The sample was peripheral blood or thyroid tissue (not recorded which). All receptors come from a young woman with Graves' hyperthyroidism. The CDR3 runs from the conserved cysteine through the conserved F or W. Each record gives: clone size, D gene, J gene, V gene, CDR3 DNA, CDR3 protein. D genes are given only for firm matches. Size is omitted from some rows. Given values are once, few, many or a class for expanded clones.

abundance: -
d_gene: -
j_gene: TRBJ2-6
v_gene: TRBV6-1
CDR3nt: TGTGCCAGCAGTGAAGGGACAGGGGCCAACGTCCTGACTTTC
CDR3aa: CASSEGTGANVLTF

abundance: -
d_gene: TRBD1
j_gene: TRBJ2-5
v_gene: TRBV5-6
CDR3nt: TGTGCCAGCAGCGAAATAAGGACAGGGAAAGAGACCCAGTACTTC
CDR3aa: CASSEIRTGKETQYF

abundance: many
d_gene: -
j_gene: TRBJ2-7
v_gene: TRBV30
CDR3nt: TGTGCCTGGACCCTAGGGACGGCTACCTACGAGCAGTACTTC
CDR3aa: CAWTLGTATYEQYF

abundance: -
d_gene: TRBD1
j_gene: TRBJ1-4
v_gene: TRBV20-1
CDR3nt: TGCAGTGCTAGAGGGGGGACAGGGGGAGTATATGAAAAACTGTTTTTT
CDR3aa: CSARGGTGGVYEKLFF

abundance: many
d_gene: -
j_gene: TRBJ2-5
v_gene: TRBV7-2
CDR3nt: TGTGCCAGCAGCTTAGGGCTGGATAGGGAGACCCAGTACTTC
CDR3aa: CASSLGLDRETQYF

abundance: -
d_gene: TRBD2
j_gene: TRBJ2-3
v_gene: TRBV2
CDR3nt: TGTGCCAGCACCTACCCCCAAGCGGGAGTAGGGACAGATACGCAGTATTTT
CDR3aa: CASTYPQAGVGTDTQYF

abundance: few
d_gene: TRBD2
j_gene: TRBJ2-5
v_gene: TRBV5-4
CDR3nt: TGTGCCAGCAGCTTCTTGCGTGATAGCGGGGGACGGGAGACCCAGTACTTC
CDR3aa: CASSFLRDSGGRETQYF

abundance: few
d_gene: -
j_gene: TRBJ2-1
v_gene: TRBV15
CDR3nt: TGTGCCACCAGCAGAGATGACAGGACAAAGCAGTTCTTC
CDR3aa: CATSRDDRTKQFF

abundance: many
d_gene: TRBD1
j_gene: TRBJ1-1
v_gene: TRBV16
CDR3nt: TGTGCCAGCAGCCAACGAGTACAGGGGGCCGGTGAAGCTTTCTTT
CDR3aa: CASSQRVQGAGEAFF

abundance: -
d_gene: TRBD2
j_gene: TRBJ2-7
v_gene: TRBV19
CDR3nt: TGTGCCAGTAGTATATCGGCGGGAGGCGAGCAGTACTTC
CDR3aa: CASSISAGGEQYF

abundance: -
d_gene: TRBD1
j_gene: TRBJ2-7
v_gene: TRBV27
CDR3nt: TGTGCCAGCAGTCGATCGGACAGGACGGACGAGCAGTACTTC
CDR3aa: CASSRSDRTDEQYF

abundance: -
d_gene: -
j_gene: TRBJ2-6
v_gene: TRBV27
CDR3nt: TGTGCCAGCAGTTCGCTGGGCTCTGGGGCCAACGTCCTGGCTTTC
CDR3aa: CASSSLGSGANVLAF

abundance: -
d_gene: TRBD2
j_gene: TRBJ2-3
v_gene: TRBV24-1
CDR3nt: TGTGCCACCAGTGACCTCGGACTAGGCGGAGATACGCAGTATTTT
CDR3aa: CATSDLGLGGDTQYF

abundance: -
d_gene: -
j_gene: TRBJ2-5
v_gene: TRBV2
CDR3nt: TGTGCCAGCAGTGAAGCGCTGGCTGCCTTTGAGTTCTTC
CDR3aa: CASSEALAAFEFF